The 27 T cell receptor beta chains below come from one sample, sequenced in a study of blood T cell repertoires in COVID-19. Method: immunoSEQ multiplex PCR; TCRdb's copy keeps in-frame clones and lacks some. The sample holds over 200,000 clones, 70% to 90% seen once. Sample: PBMCs or T cells enriched from blood (not recorded which). These receptors all come from a man aged 18 to 29 who had recovered from COVID-19.

The chain links TRBV21-1 to TRBJ1-3; the table's D gene call, TRBD1, was not cross checked with the DNA. TRBV21-1 is annotated as a pseudogene. The CDR3 has 14 residues. The DNA of the CDR3 is TGTGCCAGCAGCAAAGACAGGGGTGGAAACACCATATATTTT. As protein: CASSKDRGGNTIYF.

This clone was counted between two and nine times. The chain links TRBV6-5 to TRBJ1-3, with D maybe TRBD1 (5 bases). Germline V gene data show CDR1 as MNHEY and CDR2 as SVGAGI. The length of the CDR3 is 13 residues. V shed 0 bases and J shed 8 bases, with 8 bases lying between them. The CDR3 nucleotides read TGTGCCAGCAGTTACTCGTCAGGGCACACCATATATTTT. Amino acids: CASSYSSGHTIYF.

J is TRBJ1-2 and V is TRBV4-1, with D possibly TRBD1 on 5 matching bases. V lost 3 bases and J 4 bases, leaving 15 bases between the germline ends. The CDR3 contains 15 residues. Germline loops: CDR1 MGHRA, CDR2 YSYEKL. CDR3 residues: CASSQEPTVFYGYTF. The CDR3 DNA follows: TGCGCCAGCAGCCAGGAACCGACAGTTTTCTATGGCTACACCTTC.

V and J are TRBV28 and TRBJ1-5; 7 positions agree with TRBD1. Germline V gives CDR1 MDHEN, CDR2 SYDVKM. The V segment lost 5 bases and the J segment 2 bases; nucleotides outside the gene matches: 12. CDR3 length: 17 residues. The CDR3 DNA is TGTGCCAGCAGTAGCAGTACAGGGGTCTTTGGCAATCAGCCCCAGCATTTT. It specifies CASSSSTGVFGNQPQHF.

Of note for this clone: At one end, the junction sequence differs from germline, possibly due to a read error. The chain joins TRBV7-7 to TRBJ2-5; 8 bases match TRBD2. There are 16 residues in the CDR3. Germline values: CDR1 SSHAT, CDR2 FNYEAQ (reference sequence). CDR3 DNA: TGTGCTAGCAGCTTAGGTGGCGGGGGGATTCAAGAGACCCAGTACTTC. It encodes CASSLGGGGIQETQYF.

In DNA, the CDR3 is TGTGCCAGCAGCCAAGAGTCCCGGGCCAAAAACATTCAGTACTTC. This sequence encodes CASSQESRAKNIQYF. J is TRBJ2-4 and V is TRBV4-2, with D unresolved. With 0 bases removed from V and 1 base from J, the gap between germline ends came to 7 bases. Germline V gene lookup returns CDR1 LGHNA and CDR2 YNFKEQ. The CDR3 extends over 15 amino acids.

V is TRBV2 and J is TRBJ1-1, with TRBD1 as a possible D gene (5 bases). CDR1 SNHLY and CDR2 FYNNEI come from the germline V gene. The CDR3 is 14 residues long. The V gene lost 3 bases and the J gene lost 1 base, with 9 bases spanning the gap. In DNA, the CDR3 is TGTGCCAGCAGTGAGCAAGGGGAGAACACTGAAGCTTTCTTT. It encodes CASSEQGENTEAFF.

J is TRBJ2-1 and V is TRBV5-4; TRBD2 agrees at 11 bases. V lost 5 bases and J lost 2; bases outside the gene matches: 6. CDR3 length: 16 amino acids. The germline CDR1 and CDR2 sequences are SGHNT and YYREEE (reference sequence). The CDR3 loop is CASSKTSGTTYNEQFF. In nucleotides, the CDR3 is TGTGCCAGCAGTAAGACTAGCGGGACAACCTACAATGAGCAGTTCTTC.

This sequence joins TRBV5-5 and TRBJ1-1, with D possibly being TRBD1 (5 bases). Germline V lookup: CDR1 SGHKS, CDR2 YYEKEE (reference sequence). Deletions cut 5 bases from V and 6 bases from J, with 17 bases between. The CDR3 has 14 amino acids. CDR3 nucleotide sequence: TGTGCCAGCAGACCCGCGGCCTGGGGGGCTGAAGCTTTCTTT. Translating it yields CASRPAAWGAEAFF.

The V gene is TRBV4-2, the J gene TRBJ1-3, with D uncertain. Trimming left V 0 bases short and J 1 base short, with 10 bases between. The CDR3 length is 16 residues. Per the germline V gene, CDR1 is LGHNA and CDR2 is YNFKEQ. The CDR3 is CASSQDATRSGNTIYF. The CDR3 nucleotides read TGTGCCAGCAGCCAAGATGCCACAAGATCTGGAAACACCATATATTTT.

This clone came up a few times. This chain connects TRBV2 to TRBJ2-7; TRBD1 agrees at 9 bases. The CDR3 spans 14 residues. Germline-derived CDR1 and CDR2 are SNHLY and FYNNEI. V gave up 7 bases and J gave up 7 bases; unmatched junction bases: 11. In nucleotides, the CDR3 is TGTGCCAGCACACCGGGACAGGGAGTAGGGGAGCAGTACTTC. Protein product: CASTPGQGVGEQYF.

The CDR3 sequence: CASSHNTGGRDGYTF. The CDR3 DNA follows: TGTGCCAGCAGCCACAATACAGGGGGAAGAGATGGCTACACCTTC. The chain uses TRBV3-1 (or the pseudogene TRBV3-2) and TRBJ1-2; 8 bases align to TRBD1. This CDR3 spans 15 amino acids. The germline CDR1 and CDR2 sequences are LGHDT and YNNKEL (reference sequence). The trim removed 3 bases at V and 6 bases at J, leaving 9 bases unmatched.

The table lists this clone with a count of one. V and J are TRBV11-2 and TRBJ1-3; D is unresolved. CDR3 length: 15 amino acids. Germline V gene sequence: CDR1 SGHAT, CDR2 FQNNGV. Trimming shortened V by 5 bases and J by 0 bases, and 11 bases separated the two germline ends. The DNA of the CDR3 is TGTGCCAGCAGCCTCGACTCAGTCTCTGGAAACACCATATATTTT. This gives the protein CASSLDSVSGNTIYF.

This chain joins TRBV5-4 and TRBJ2-5; 8 nucleotides line up with TRBD2. The germline V gene has CDR1 SGHNT and CDR2 YYREEE (reference sequence). This CDR3 contains 17 residues. With 4 bases clipped from V and 4 bases from J, the junction kept 15 bases outside the gene matches. This chain's CDR3 is CASSHEAGARLGETQYF. CDR3 DNA: TGTGCCAGCAGCCACGAAGCGGGAGCTCGGTTAGGAGAGACCCAGTACTTC. Full variable domain (outside the CDR3, taken from reference TRBV5-4 and TRBJ2-5): ETGVTQSPTHLIKTRGQQVTLRCSSQSGHNTVSWYQQALGQGPQFIFQYYREEENGRGNFPPRFSGLQFPNYSSELNVNALELDDSALYLCASSHEAGARLGETQYFGPGTRLLVL.

The chain couples TRBV7-8 to TRBJ2-1, with D possibly matching TRBD2 (5 bases). Deletions cut 5 bases from V and 2 bases from J, with 10 bases between. Looked up from germline, CDR1 is SGHVS and CDR2 is FQNEAQ. This CDR3 is built from 14 residues. CDR3 nucleotide sequence: TGTGCCAGCAGCCTAGGACTTACCTACAATGAGCAGTTCTTC. As protein: CASSLGLTYNEQFF.

The chain is built from TRBV2 and TRBJ1-2; D might be TRBD1 (6 bases). V was trimmed by 3 bases and J by 6 bases, leaving 20 bases between them. Germline CDR1 and CDR2: SNHLY and FYNNEI. The CDR3 contains 16 residues. CDR3 nucleotide sequence: TGTGCCAGCAGTGATCGCTCCACAGGGTACGTTCATGGCTACACCTTC. As protein: CASSDRSTGYVHGYTF.

The chain uses TRBV7-9 and TRBJ2-3; D ambiguous. The CDR3 has 12 amino acids. The ends were cut back, 1 base at V and 10 bases at J, with 9 bases in the middle. Germline V gene data show CDR1 as SEHNR and CDR2 as FQNEAQ (reference sequence). CDR3 bases: TGTGCCAGCAGCTTAGAGCGAGGATCGCAGTATTTT. It codes for CASSLERGSQYF.

The chain links TRBV18 to TRBJ2-2, with D possibly TRBD1 on 6 matching bases. Trimming removed 6 bases from V and 6 bases from J, with 20 bases in between. This CDR3 is 16 amino acids long. Looked up from germline, CDR1 is KGHSH and CDR2 is LQKENI. The CDR3 DNA sequence: TGTGCCAGCTCGCTCTCGGACAGTCCTAGCCCCGGGGAGCTGTTTTTT. It yields the protein CASSLSDSPSPGELFF.

This chain links TRBV3-1 (or the pseudogene TRBV3-2) with TRBJ1-3; the D gene is possibly TRBD1 (5 bases). The CDR3 has 17 residues. Germline V CDR1 and CDR2: LGHDT, YNNKEL (reference sequence). Trimming shortened V by 0 bases and J by 4 bases, and 16 bases separated the two germline ends. As DNA, the CDR3 is TGTGCCAGCAGCCAAGATCGTTGGCAGGGCTACGGAAACACCATATATTTT. The encoded protein is CASSQDRWQGYGNTIYF.

This clone was recorded a few times. This chain connects TRBV6-2 or TRBV6-3 to TRBJ2-5, with 9 bases that match TRBD2. Losses at the gene ends were 1 base for V and 2 bases for J; bases not matched to a gene: 11. Germline values: CDR1 MNHEY, CDR2 SVGEGT. The CDR3 totals 18 residues. The CDR3 sequence: CASSYWGPPSGAQETQYF. The DNA for the CDR3 is TGTGCCAGCAGTTACTGGGGCCCCCCTAGCGGGGCACAAGAGACCCAGTACTTC.

This chain joins TRBV12-3 or TRBV12-4 and TRBJ2-1, with TRBD2 matching 7 bases. J was trimmed by 5 bases and V by 6 bases; bases with no gene match: 4. The length of the CDR3 is 13 residues. The CDR3 sequence: CASSTSVDNEQFF. CDR3 nucleotides: TGTGCCAGCAGCACTAGCGTTGACAATGAGCAGTTCTTC.

The gene calls are TRBV5-6 and TRBJ1-3; weak D call: TRBD1 (6 bases). The V gene's germline CDR1 is SGHDT and CDR2 YYEEEE. The CDR3 is made up of 14 amino acids. The V end lost 5 bases, the J end lost 2 bases, and 11 bases lay between the germline ends. The CDR3 loop reads CASRTRGAGNTIYF. CDR3 DNA sequence: TGTGCCAGCAGGACCAGGGGAGCTGGAAACACCATATATTTT.

The V call is TRBV9, the J call TRBJ1-2; unclear D gene. The V gene's germline CDR1 is SGDLS and CDR2 YYNGEE. CDR3 length: 15 amino acids. Trimming shortened V by 1 base and J by 0 bases, and 10 bases separated the two germline ends. CDR3 region: CASSVKPAANYGYTF. CDR3 nucleotide sequence: TGTGCCAGCAGCGTAAAACCCGCAGCTAACTATGGCTACACCTTC.

The V call is TRBV11-2, the J call TRBJ1-3; D is perhaps TRBD1 (6 bases). The V end lost 3 bases, the J end lost 0 bases, and 9 bases lay between the germline ends. Germline V gene lookup returns CDR1 SGHAT and CDR2 FQNNGV. The CDR3 is made up of 15 amino acids. The CDR3 reads CASSLGADSGNTIYF. CDR3 in DNA: TGTGCCAGCAGCTTGGGGGCAGACTCTGGAAACACCATATATTTT.

There are a few counts of this clone. The gene calls are TRBV4-1 and TRBJ1-6; 8 bases match TRBD1. Germline CDR1 reads MGHRA; CDR2 reads YSYEKL. This CDR3 has 16 amino acids. J gave up 10 bases and V 0 bases, and 8 bases lay outside the gene matches. CDR3 sequence: CASSQESGTGRSPLHF. The DNA for the CDR3 is TGCGCCAGCAGCCAAGAGTCCGGGACAGGTAGATCACCCCTCCACTTT.

This clone was recorded only once. The J gene is TRBJ2-7, the V gene TRBV5-1; 8 bases match TRBD1. V shed 4 bases and J 0 bases; nucleotides not matched to a gene: 6. The CDR3 loop spans 15 amino acids. Germline-derived CDR1 and CDR2 are SGHRS and YFSETQ. As DNA, the CDR3 is TGCGCCAGCAGCCCTAGACAGGGGACCTCCTACGAGCAGTACTTC. This gives the protein CASSPRQGTSYEQYF.

Written as DNA, the CDR3 is TGTGCCAGCAGGGACAGCCCTGGAAACACCATATATTTT. It encodes CASRDSPGNTIYF. The chain links TRBV6-5 to TRBJ1-3; D might be TRBD1 (6 bases). The ends were cut back, 6 bases at V and 2 bases at J, with 8 bases in the middle. The germline gives CDR1 MNHEY, CDR2 SVGAGI. CDR3 length: 13 residues.